This TCR beta chain came from a study of OX40 agonist ivuxolimab in advanced cancers. Study as a whole: A diagnosis of hepatocellular carcinoma, melanoma, renal cell or head and neck cancer was present in dose-escalation patients.

After removal of 2 bases from V and 2 bases from J, the junction contained 14 bases not matched to a gene. CDR1 and CDR2 (germline): MNHNS, SASEGT. The CDR3 has 18 residues. Study observations and caveats: Dosing at 0.1 to 3.0 mg/kg was accompanied by clonal expansion of CD4+ and CD8+ blood T cells by week 6.

Here immunoSEQ multiplex PCR was the method, and the copy in TCRdb shows in-frame clones only, minus some. This table has tens of thousands of clones, 80% appearing once. On this clone: Antigen unknown.

The sample here was CD4+ or CD8+ T cells sorted from blood, taken in a trial of the OX40 agonist ivuxolimab. The source of this sequence is an adult with an advanced solid tumor such as melanoma, head and neck, liver or kidney cancer. The chain employs TRBV6-1 and TRBJ2-5, with 7 bases fitting TRBD1. The CDR3 sequence: CASSEFPTGATIQETQYF. The CDR3 DNA reads TGTGCCAGCAGTGAATTTCCAACAGGGGCGACTATTCAAGAGACCCAGTACTTC.